A selection of T cell receptor beta chains follows, all from one sample in a study of blood T cell repertoires in COVID-19. This table comes from immunoSEQ multiplex PCR, and its TCRdb copy is limited to in-frame clones, with some not included. Of approximately 190,000 clones listed, 80% to 85% were seen once; the top ten hold around 7%. Sequenced input: PBMCs or T cells enriched from blood (not recorded which). These receptors were collected from a man aged 35 to 55 who had recovered from COVID-19. Both conserved end residues are part of each CDR3. A D gene is named only where the DNA matches it firmly. Size values are once, few and many counts, or a class for expanded clones, and some rows have none.

cdr3_nt: TGTGCCACCAAGCAGGGAGGCATCAATGAGCAGTTCTTC
cdr3_aa: CATKQGGINEQFF
j_call: TRBJ2-1
v_call: TRBV24-1
d_call: -
clone_size: -

cdr3_nt: TGCGCCAGCAGCCAAGGGACAGGGGGCAATCAGCCCCAGCATTTT
cdr3_aa: CASSQGTGGNQPQHF
j_call: TRBJ1-5
v_call: TRBV4-3
d_call: TRBD1
clone_size: -

cdr3_nt: TGTGCCAGCACCGTCCGGGACAGGGGAAAGACCCAGTACTTC
cdr3_aa: CASTVRDRGKTQYF
j_call: TRBJ2-5
v_call: TRBV28
d_call: TRBD1
clone_size: -

cdr3_nt: TGTGCCAGTAGGAAGGACAGGGGGCGTTACGAGCAGTACTTC
cdr3_aa: CASRKDRGRYEQYF
j_call: TRBJ2-7
v_call: TRBV19
d_call: TRBD1
clone_size: -

cdr3_nt: TGCAGCGTTGGATCACGGGGGGGCTTTCAAGAGACCCAGTACTTC
cdr3_aa: CSVGSRGGFQETQYF
j_call: TRBJ2-5
v_call: TRBV29-1
d_call: TRBD2
clone_size: -

cdr3_nt: TGTGCCAGCAGCCAAGTTCAGGGTACGCAGTATTTT
cdr3_aa: CASSQVQGTQYF
j_call: TRBJ2-3
v_call: TRBV3-1/TRBV3-2
d_call: -
clone_size: -

cdr3_nt: TGTGCCAGCAGTCCACAAACAGGTTCTAAGGACAGCACAGATACGCAGTATTTT
cdr3_aa: CASSPQTGSKDSTDTQYF
j_call: TRBJ2-3
v_call: TRBV27
d_call: -
clone_size: -

cdr3_nt: TGCGCCAGCAGCCCGGGCAGTTCGACAGCCTCCTACGAGCAGTACTTC
cdr3_aa: CASSPGSSTASYEQYF
j_call: TRBJ2-7
v_call: TRBV5-1
d_call: -
clone_size: few

cdr3_nt: TGTGCCTGGAGTGTACAGGGCGGCGACAATCAGCCCCAGCATTTT
cdr3_aa: CAWSVQGGDNQPQHF
j_call: TRBJ1-5
v_call: TRBV30
d_call: -
clone_size: -

cdr3_nt: TGTGCCATCAGCACAGGGGGCGCGGAGACCCAGTACTTC
cdr3_aa: CAISTGGAETQYF
j_call: TRBJ2-5
v_call: TRBV10-3
d_call: TRBD1
clone_size: -

cdr3_nt: TGTGCCAGCAGCCAAGCCTCGTGGTCGGGGGGTGGCTACACCTTC
cdr3_aa: CASSQASWSGGGYTF
j_call: TRBJ1-2
v_call: TRBV14
d_call: -
clone_size: -

cdr3_nt: TGTGCCAGCAGAAAACAGGACGGGCCCTACGAGCAGTACTTC
cdr3_aa: CASRKQDGPYEQYF
j_call: TRBJ2-7
v_call: TRBV14
d_call: -
clone_size: -

cdr3_nt: TGTGCCAGTAGTATACCAGGGGCAAGCTCTGGAAACACCATATATTTT
cdr3_aa: CASSIPGASSGNTIYF
j_call: TRBJ1-3
v_call: TRBV19
d_call: -
clone_size: -

cdr3_nt: TGTGCCAGCAGTTACTCTGCAGGGTTGGGAAACACCATATATTTT
cdr3_aa: CASSYSAGLGNTIYF
j_call: TRBJ1-3
v_call: TRBV6-5
d_call: -
clone_size: few

cdr3_nt: TGTGCCTGGAGGCTGGGGACAGGGAGAATCACTGAAGCTTTCTTT
cdr3_aa: CAWRLGTGRITEAFF
j_call: TRBJ1-1
v_call: TRBV30
d_call: TRBD1
clone_size: -

cdr3_nt: TGTGCCAGCAGTTACTCGAGCGGGAATGGCTACACCTTC
cdr3_aa: CASSYSSGNGYTF
j_call: TRBJ1-2
v_call: TRBV6-5
d_call: -
clone_size: -

cdr3_nt: TGCGCCAGCAGCCGAAATAGACAGGCGACTGAAGCTTTCTTT
cdr3_aa: CASSRNRQATEAFF
j_call: TRBJ1-1
v_call: TRBV5-1
d_call: -
clone_size: -

cdr3_nt: TGTGCCTGGAGTGTTAGGTGGGACAGGGACTCCCGGGGGGGCACTGAAGCTTTCTTT
cdr3_aa: CAWSVRWDRDSRGGTEAFF
j_call: TRBJ1-1
v_call: TRBV30
d_call: TRBD1
clone_size: -

cdr3_nt: TGTGCCAGTAAACAGGCGTCGGCGGTGGTTGCGGCTGGCTACACCTTC
cdr3_aa: CASKQASAVVAAGYTF
j_call: TRBJ1-2
v_call: TRBV19
d_call: -
clone_size: -

cdr3_nt: TGCGCCAGCAGCCAAGTCCCGGTGGGCCTTAAAGAGACCCAGTACTTC
cdr3_aa: CASSQVPVGLKETQYF
j_call: TRBJ2-5
v_call: TRBV4-1
d_call: -
clone_size: -

cdr3_nt: TGTGCCAGCACCCGCGGGGCAGGGAGAGACACTGAAGCTTTCTTT
cdr3_aa: CASTRGAGRDTEAFF
j_call: TRBJ1-1
v_call: TRBV5-6
d_call: -
clone_size: -

cdr3_nt: TGCGCCAGCAGCCAATGGGCCAGGGGGACGACTGAAGCTTTCTTT
cdr3_aa: CASSQWARGTTEAFF
j_call: TRBJ1-1
v_call: TRBV4-1
d_call: TRBD1
clone_size: -

cdr3_nt: TGTGCCAGCAGCTGGACCGGGACAGGAAAAGGCTACACCTTC
cdr3_aa: CASSWTGTGKGYTF
j_call: TRBJ1-2
v_call: TRBV5-8
d_call: TRBD1
clone_size: few

cdr3_nt: TGTGCCAGCATTTCCGGGGGTAATCAGCCCCAGCATTTT
cdr3_aa: CASISGGNQPQHF
j_call: TRBJ1-5
v_call: TRBV28
d_call: -
clone_size: -

cdr3_nt: TGTGCCAGCAGCGCGACAGGGGAGAGTTCACCCCTCCACTTT
cdr3_aa: CASSATGESSPLHF
j_call: TRBJ1-6
v_call: TRBV11-2
d_call: TRBD1
clone_size: -

cdr3_nt: TGTGCCAGCAGTCTGTCAGTCAGAACCTACAATGAGCAGTTCTTC
cdr3_aa: CASSLSVRTYNEQFF
j_call: TRBJ2-1
v_call: TRBV6-2/TRBV6-3
d_call: -
clone_size: -

cdr3_nt: TGTGCCTGGAGCAAAACGAGGGGGACAGGGTGGACCGGGGAGCTGTTTTTT
cdr3_aa: CAWSKTRGTGWTGELFF
j_call: TRBJ2-2
v_call: TRBV30
d_call: TRBD1
clone_size: -

cdr3_nt: TGTGCCAGCAGTTACTCCTTCGGACAGAGAACTGAAGCTTTCTTT
cdr3_aa: CASSYSFGQRTEAFF
j_call: TRBJ1-1
v_call: TRBV6-6
d_call: -
clone_size: -

cdr3_nt: TGCGCCAGCAGCCCTGGCGGGGGGCAAGGGGAAGAAAAACTGTTTTTT
cdr3_aa: CASSPGGGQGEEKLFF
j_call: TRBJ1-4
v_call: TRBV4-1
d_call: -
clone_size: -

cdr3_nt: TGTGCCCGGGGGGGCGAGAACACTGAAGCTTTCTTT
cdr3_aa: CARGGENTEAFF
j_call: TRBJ1-1
v_call: TRBV30
d_call: -
clone_size: -

cdr3_nt: TGTGCCAGCAGCGTAGGTAGCGGGGGGGCCGCCGGGGAGCTGTTTTTT
cdr3_aa: CASSVGSGGAAGELFF
j_call: TRBJ2-2
v_call: TRBV9
d_call: TRBD2
clone_size: -

cdr3_nt: TGTGCCAGCAGTCAGGGACAGGGGAACACCGGGGAGCTGTTTTTT
cdr3_aa: CASSQGQGNTGELFF
j_call: TRBJ2-2
v_call: TRBV6-5
d_call: TRBD1
clone_size: -

cdr3_nt: TGCGCCAGCACCCCGGGGACAGGGACCTATAGCAATCAGCCCCAGCATTTT
cdr3_aa: CASTPGTGTYSNQPQHF
j_call: TRBJ1-5
v_call: TRBV4-1
d_call: TRBD1
clone_size: -

cdr3_nt: TGTGCCAGTAGTATAGTCCAGGGGGAAGCTTTCTTT
cdr3_aa: CASSIVQGEAFF
j_call: TRBJ1-1
v_call: TRBV19
d_call: -
clone_size: -

cdr3_nt: TGTGCCAGCAGCCAGGAACTAGCGGGGGCAGAGACCCAGTACTTC
cdr3_aa: CASSQELAGAETQYF
j_call: TRBJ2-5
v_call: TRBV4-2
d_call: TRBD2
clone_size: once

cdr3_nt: TGTGCCACACGACAGGGGGCTTCGGGAACCACTGAAGCTTTCTTT
cdr3_aa: CATRQGASGTTEAFF
j_call: TRBJ1-1
v_call: TRBV2
d_call: TRBD1
clone_size: -

cdr3_nt: TGTGCCAGCAGTTACTCGACAGGGAGAACTGAAGCTTTCTTT
cdr3_aa: CASSYSTGRTEAFF
j_call: TRBJ1-1
v_call: TRBV6-2/TRBV6-3
d_call: TRBD1
clone_size: -

cdr3_nt: TGTGCCAGCAGCCTTCGGACAGGGTGGAACACTGAAGCTTTCTTT
cdr3_aa: CASSLRTGWNTEAFF
j_call: TRBJ1-1
v_call: TRBV11-2
d_call: TRBD1
clone_size: -

cdr3_nt: TGCAGCTTACTGTTGCAGGGCCGAGAGACCCAGTACTTC
cdr3_aa: CSLLLQGRETQYF
j_call: TRBJ2-5
v_call: TRBV29-1
d_call: -
clone_size: -

cdr3_nt: TGTGCCAGCAGTGAAATATGGACAGGAGCCTATGGCTACACCTTC
cdr3_aa: CASSEIWTGAYGYTF
j_call: TRBJ1-2
v_call: TRBV6-1
d_call: TRBD1
clone_size: -

cdr3_nt: TGTGCCAGCAGCCAAGTAACAGGGAACACTGAAGCTTTCTTT
cdr3_aa: CASSQVTGNTEAFF
j_call: TRBJ1-1
v_call: TRBV3-1/TRBV3-2
d_call: -
clone_size: -

cdr3_nt: TGTGCCACCAGTGCCCCGCATAGCGGGGCAATTAATGAGCAGTTCTTC
cdr3_aa: CATSAPHSGAINEQFF
j_call: TRBJ2-1
v_call: TRBV24-1
d_call: TRBD2
clone_size: once

cdr3_nt: TGTGCCAGCTCACTAAGAACAGGGGGAGATTACAATGAGCAGTTCTTC
cdr3_aa: CASSLRTGGDYNEQFF
j_call: TRBJ2-1
v_call: TRBV18
d_call: TRBD1
clone_size: -

cdr3_nt: TGCGCCAGCAGTCCCGACTCAACTAATGAAAAACTGTTTTTT
cdr3_aa: CASSPDSTNEKLFF
j_call: TRBJ1-4
v_call: TRBV5-1
d_call: -
clone_size: once

cdr3_nt: TGTGCCAGCTGGCCCGGGTACGGCAATCAGCCCCAGCATTTT
cdr3_aa: CASWPGYGNQPQHF
j_call: TRBJ1-5
v_call: TRBV6-5
d_call: -
clone_size: -

cdr3_nt: TGTGCCAGCAGTCTCCTGGGGGGCTCTGGGGCCAACGTCCTGACTTTC
cdr3_aa: CASSLLGGSGANVLTF
j_call: TRBJ2-6
v_call: TRBV7-3
d_call: -
clone_size: -

cdr3_nt: TGTGCCAGCAGTGCGTTCGGGAGGGGAGTCTACAATGAGCAGTTCTTC
cdr3_aa: CASSAFGRGVYNEQFF
j_call: TRBJ2-1
v_call: TRBV6-4
d_call: TRBD2
clone_size: -

cdr3_nt: TGTGCCAGCAGCCAGCCGGGACTAGCCATTGATGAGTACCAAGAGACCCAGTACTTC
cdr3_aa: CASSQPGLAIDEYQETQYF
j_call: TRBJ2-5
v_call: TRBV3-1/TRBV3-2
d_call: TRBD2
clone_size: few

cdr3_nt: TGCGCCAGCAGCCAAGGCTGGGCCAGGGGGCAAGATGGCTACACCTTC
cdr3_aa: CASSQGWARGQDGYTF
j_call: TRBJ1-2
v_call: TRBV4-1
d_call: TRBD1
clone_size: -

cdr3_nt: TGCGCCAGCAGTGAGGGACAGGGAGGATTTGGCTACACCTTC
cdr3_aa: CASSEGQGGFGYTF
j_call: TRBJ1-2
v_call: TRBV5-1
d_call: TRBD1
clone_size: -